These 22 T cell receptor beta chains were all obtained from the same sample, sequenced in a study of blood T cells in healthy people across ages. Primed by a sample-barcoded 5' primer and a J-beta primer mix, a second PCR proceeded for about 6 to 11 cycles. TCRdb analysed the 5' RACE reads with MiXCR anew, one entry per CDR3 protein. Of about 1.5 million distinct CDR3 sequences listed, approximately 42% were seen once; the top ten hold 7% to 9%. Sequencing input: blood. The source of these receptors is a woman between 18 and 29 years old in good health.

In its sample, this clonotype was seen a few times. The CDR3 region has the DNA TGTGCCAGCAGCTTGACTGCGGGACTAGGCTCCTACGAGCAGTACTTC. It encodes CASSLTAGLGSYEQYF. This chain uses TRBV7-9 with TRBJ2-7; TRBD2 agrees at 8 bases. V dropped 3 bases and J dropped 0; count of bases not matched to a gene: 7. The germline V gene encodes CDR1 SEHNR and CDR2 FQNEAQ (reference sequence). The CDR3 is made up of 16 amino acids.

This clonotype was seen only a few times. The rearrangement joins TRBV7-8 to TRBJ2-3; 12 nucleotides match TRBD2. This CDR3 has 16 amino acids. The germline CDR1 and CDR2 sequences are SGHVS and FQNEAQ. V lost 7 bases, J lost 5 bases, and 10 bases stayed unmatched. CDR3 sequence: CASTKASTSGGDTQYF. CDR3 sequence (DNA): TGTGCCAGCACCAAAGCGTCGACTAGCGGGGGAGATACGCAGTATTTT.

This clonotype was counted many times. The chain links TRBV10-3 to TRBJ1-2, with D tentatively TRBD1 (5 bases). This CDR3 comprises 12 residues. Germline V CDR1 and CDR2: ENHRY, SYGVKD. Trimming left V 3 bases short and J 3 bases short, with 5 bases between. The CDR3 DNA sequence: TGTGCCATCAGTGAAGGGGACTATGGCTACACCTTC. Its protein product is CAISEGDYGYTF.

The V and J genes are TRBV3-1 and TRBJ2-3, with no clear D. Germline values: CDR1 LGHDT, CDR2 YNNKEL (reference sequence). V shed 0 bases and J shed 0 bases, with 10 bases lying between them. CDR3 size: 16 residues. The CDR3 loop is CASSQEIRPSTDTQYF. CDR3 DNA: TGTGCCAGCAGCCAAGAGATACGTCCGAGCACAGATACGCAGTATTTT.

This clonotype appeared many times. The chain uses TRBV6-5 and TRBJ1-2; D not resolved. Germline-derived CDR1 and CDR2 are MNHEY and SVGAGI. The germline V and J ends were trimmed by 6 bases and 3 bases, with 11 bases remaining between them. CDR3 length: 13 amino acids. CDR3 region: CASSRTRDYGYTF. The CDR3 DNA is TGTGCCAGCAGCCGAACTCGGGACTATGGCTACACCTTC.

This clonotype has a handful of counts. The CDR3 region has the DNA TGCAGCGTCCGTTCCACCCTCCCGGGAGAGACCCAGTACTTC. Its translation is CSVRSTLPGETQYF. This rearrangement joins TRBV29-1 to TRBJ2-5; unclear D gene. The CDR3 totals 14 residues. V lost 6 bases, J lost 4 bases, and 18 bases lay in between. Germline CDR1 is SQVTM and CDR2 is ANQGSEA.

This clonotype was counted only a few times. The gene calls are TRBV6-1 and TRBJ2-3; D gene uncertain. V lost 1 base, J lost 0 bases, and 14 bases lay in between. This CDR3 is built from 17 residues. Germline loops: CDR1 MNHNS, CDR2 SASEGT. The CDR3 protein is CASSEGFQYSSTDTQYF. CDR3 nucleotide sequence: TGTGCCAGCAGTGAAGGATTTCAGTATTCTAGCACAGATACGCAGTATTTT.

This clonotype was seen only a few times. The gene calls are TRBV28 and TRBJ2-3; D is perhaps TRBD2 (6 bases). V shed 2 bases and J shed 2 bases, with 11 bases lying between them. In germline, CDR1 is MDHEN, CDR2 SYDVKM. The CDR3 runs to 15 residues. CDR3 sequence reads: CASSLGDSYTDTQYF. CDR3 coding DNA: TGTGCCAGCAGTTTAGGGGACTCTTACACAGATACGCAGTATTTT.

The chain uses TRBV6-8 and TRBJ2-1; TRBD2 aligns across 14 bases. The V gene's germline CDR1 is MNHGY and CDR2 SAAAGT. The CDR3 runs to 16 residues. V lost 6 bases to trimming and J lost 3 bases; unmatched junction nucleotides: 4. The CDR3 sequence: CASREGTSGGYNEQFF. In nucleotides, the CDR3 is TGTGCCAGCAGGGAGGGGACTAGCGGGGGCTACAATGAGCAGTTCTTC.

This clonotype was picked up a small number of times. V usage is TRBV27 and J usage is TRBJ1-1, with 9 bases matching TRBD1. CDR3 length equals 16 residues. CDR1 is MNHEY, CDR2 SMNVEV, per germline (reference sequence). With 3 bases clipped from V and 0 bases from J, the junction kept 5 bases outside the gene matches. CDR3: CASSLGTGNLNTEAFF. The CDR3 nucleotides read TGTGCCAGCAGTTTGGGGACAGGGAACTTGAACACTGAAGCTTTCTTT.

The rearrangement uses TRBV6-5 and TRBJ2-1; D ambiguous. With the DNA end fitting TRBJ2-7 better, the J assignment may be wrong. The length of the CDR3 is 13 residues. Germline CDR1 is MNHEY and CDR2 is SVGAGI. The CDR3 region has the DNA TGTGCCAGCAGCGCCCCCGGGTCTGGCGAGCAGTACTTC. Protein sequence: CASSAPGSGEQYF.

This clonotype was counted only a few times. V and J are TRBV7-8 and TRBJ1-2; TRBD1 aligns across 8 bases. V was pared by 6 bases and J by 4 bases, with 4 bases of the junction left unmatched. This CDR3 has 13 residues. The germline CDR1 and CDR2 sequences are SGHVS and FQNEAQ. This CDR3 reads CASRPDRGYGYTF. DNA of the CDR3: TGTGCCAGCAGGCCAGACAGGGGCTATGGCTACACCTTC.

The sample holds a few counts of this clonotype. Here the CDR3 reads CASTLPEQGPTYGYTF. DNA of the CDR3: TGCGCCAGCACCTTACCCGAACAGGGACCGACCTATGGCTACACCTTC. The chain is built from TRBV5-1 and TRBJ1-2; D is perhaps TRBD1 (6 bases). V was shortened by 6 bases and J by 4 bases, with 22 bases between the two germline ends. This CDR3 spans 16 amino acids. Germline V gene lookup returns CDR1 SGHRS and CDR2 YFSETQ. Full variable domain (outside the CDR3, taken from reference TRBV5-1 and TRBJ1-2): KAGVTQTPRYLIKTRGQQVTLSCSPISGHRSVSWYQQTPGQGLQFLFEYFSETQRNKGNFPGRFSGRQFSNSRSEMNVSTLELGDSALYLCASTLPEQGPTYGYTFGSGTRLTVV.

This clonotype was found a few times. The chain links TRBV29-1 to TRBJ2-6, with D possibly matching TRBD2 (6 bases). The CDR3 loop spans 16 amino acids. Per the germline V gene, CDR1 is SQVTM and CDR2 is ANQGSEA. V was cut by 0 bases and J by 4 bases, with 13 bases left in between. CDR3 DNA sequence: TGCAGCGTTGAAGATCTGGGGAGGCCAGGGGCCAACGTCCTGACTTTC. Protein: CSVEDLGRPGANVLTF. The full variable domain, its missing parts supplied by reference TRBV29-1 and TRBJ2-6, is SAVISQKPSRDICQRGTSLTIQCQVDSQVTMMFWYRQQPGQSLTLIATANQGSEATYESGFVIDKFPISRPNLTFSTLTVSNMSPEDSSIYLCSVEDLGRPGANVLTFGAGSRLTVL.

The V and J genes are TRBV20-1 and TRBJ2-7, with D unresolved. The CDR3 has 13 amino acids. CDR1 is DFQATT and CDR2 is SNEGSKA in the germline V gene (reference sequence). V was clipped by 2 bases and J by 0 bases, with 8 bases between them. The CDR3: CSARRVSSYEQYF. CDR3 bases: TGCAGTGCTAGAAGGGTTAGCTCCTACGAGCAGTACTTC.

The chain carries TRBV10-3 and TRBJ1-1; 7 nucleotides line up with TRBD1. Germline trimming cut 7 bases from V and 5 bases from J; bases unmatched to any gene: 4. Germline CDR1 ENHRY, CDR2 SYGVKD. There are 12 residues in the CDR3. Here the CDR3 DNA reads TGTGCCATCAAGACACAGGGGACTGAAGCTTTCTTT. Translation: CAIKTQGTEAFF.

This clonotype was found a few times. The chain links TRBV6-5 to TRBJ1-2; the D gene is possibly TRBD1 (6 bases). CDR1 and CDR2 from the germline V gene are MNHEY and SVGAGI. This CDR3 contains 13 residues. Trimming took off 6 bases at V and 7 bases at J, with 15 bases between the two ends. The CDR3 region has the DNA TGTGCCAGCAGCCAAGGGACAAGTGGTGGCTACACCTTC. Encoded protein: CASSQGTSGGYTF.

The rearrangement uses TRBV4-1 and TRBJ2-1, with 8 bases lining up with TRBD2. The germline V gene has CDR1 MGHRA and CDR2 YSYEKL. The CDR3 has 15 amino acids. Trimming cost V 1 base and J 5 bases; bases outside gene matches: 4. This CDR3 reads CASSQVRAGDNEQFF. The CDR3, as DNA: TGCGCCAGCAGCCAAGTGCGAGCGGGAGACAATGAGCAGTTCTTC.

This clonotype was found a few times. The chain couples TRBV12-3 or TRBV12-4 to TRBJ1-2, with TRBD1 matching over 11 bases. The junction had 11 bases not matched to a gene; V was cut back by 7 bases and J by 7 bases. CDR3 length equals 15 residues. In DNA, the CDR3 is TGTGCCAGCACCGAAAGGACAGGGGGCGCCGCTGGCTACACCTTC. As protein: CASTERTGGAAGYTF.

J is TRBJ2-3 and V is TRBV5-1; 8 bases are a match to TRBD2. V shed 0 bases, J shed 0 bases, and the junction held 6 bases outside the gene matches. The V gene's germline CDR1 is SGHRS and CDR2 YFSETQ. This CDR3 is 17 amino acids long. The CDR3 loop is CASSLGVGGASTDTQYF. The CDR3 coding sequence is TGCGCCAGCAGCTTGGGGGTCGGGGGGGCCAGCACAGATACGCAGTATTTT.

V and J are TRBV19 and TRBJ2-1, with D perhaps TRBD1 (6 bases). From germline, CDR1 is LNHDA and CDR2 SQIVND (reference sequence). V was trimmed by 4 bases and J by 6 bases, leaving 16 bases between them. There are 15 residues in the CDR3. The CDR3 nucleotides read TGTGCCAGTAGTAGTAGGGATAAGGACAGCAATGAGCAGTTCTTC. Protein: CASSSRDKDSNEQFF. The full variable domain, with the rest looked up from reference TRBV19 and TRBJ2-1, is DGGITQSPKYLFRKEGQNVTLSCEQNLNHDAMYWYRQDPGQGLRLIYYSQIVNDFQKGDIAEGYSVSREKKESFPLTVTSAQKNPTAFYLCASSSRDKDSNEQFFGPGTRLTVL.

The rearrangement uses TRBV12-3 or TRBV12-4 and TRBJ1-3; D may be TRBD1 (6 bases). The V and J ends lost 5 bases and 4 bases respectively, with 18 bases between them. There are 16 residues in the CDR3. The CDR3 here is CASSPPTGSAGNTIYF. The CDR3 nucleotides read TGTGCCAGCAGTCCCCCTACAGGGTCGGCAGGAAACACCATATATTTT.